This record looks at one TCR beta chain sequence and its context. Its antigen remains unknown. Donors were ostensibly healthy at sampling, although undocumented immune exposures were probable. These data originate in a study of cytomegalovirus exposure and HLA in healthy donors. The PCR was carried out with 60 Vbeta primers and 13 Jbeta primers. Generated by immunoSEQ multiplex PCR, the TCRdb table keeps only in-frame clones and is missing some. The table lists about 120,000 clones, less than 80% of them singletons. Findings and limits, study-wide: A later analysis found that most CMV-associated TCR beta chains appeared HLA-restricted. Under in vitro conditions, a few CMV-associated chains were confirmed as specific for CMV antigens. The study labeled 150 or so TCR beta chains cytomegalovirus-associated.

Source material: PBMCs. The sequence was obtained from a woman between 45 and 65 years old in good health and CMV-seronegative.

CDR3 sequence reads: CAWSVQFGVYQPQHF. The CDR3 nucleotides are TGTGCCTGGAGTGTTCAGTTTGGAGTATATCAGCCCCAGCATTTT. V is TRBV30 and J is TRBJ1-5, with D uncertain. Trimming pared 0 bases from V and 5 bases from J, leaving 14 bases between. Per germline, CDR1 GTSNPN and CDR2 SVGIG (reference sequence). The CDR3 loop spans 15 amino acids.